This T cell receptor beta chain appears in the sequencing data of a study of T-cell memory formation after mild COVID-19 (dated by TCRdb to about 2021). With respect to the entire study: TCR sequence clusters from the two donors were largely donor specific. Two young, previously healthy adult volunteers made up the cohort, one male and one female. Longitudinal TCRalpha and TCRbeta repertoire sequencing tracked T-cell clones expanding and contracting after mild COVID-19 in two donors.

Study-wide findings and limitations: SARS-CoV-2 specificity was not confirmed for the second-wave clones peaking on day 37. The study included only a couple of mild cases, and larger cohorts that include severe cases with pre-infection samples were judged to be necessary. The detection of some responding clones in pre-infection memory suggests that pre-existing cross-reactive memory T cells joined the SARS-CoV-2 response. Balanced CD4/CD8 phenotypes were observed for clones contracting from day 15 to 85, whereas a bias towards CD4+ was observed for a second wave of clones expanding from day 15 to 37. Contracting CD4+ clones were located mainly in the CM and EM memory subsets, whereas CD8+ clones were found to be enriched in EMRA.

About this clonotype itself: Its cognate antigen has yet to be identified. No base qualities exist here, and no much larger clone lies one base off it.

Sequenced using an Illumina NovaSeq 6000. Using 5'RACE with constant-segment primers, TCRalpha and TCRbeta cDNA libraries were constructed, with sample barcodes and unique molecular identifiers added in the process. Trizol reagent was used to extract RNA from every sample. Library amplification was performed in two PCR steps, and a second sample barcode and Illumina TruSeq adapters were introduced in the second step. Libraries were sequenced on an Illumina NovaSeq with 2 x 150 bp paired-end reads. As for the authors' bioinformatics: Demultiplexing of reads and collapsing into UMI-guided consensus sequences were performed with migec v1.2.7. With mixcr v2.1.11, UMI consensuses were aligned to TRA and TRB V and J templates and assembled into clonotypes. A clonotype was counted as expanded or contracted only when both edgeR and NoisET called the clonotype significant, with the noise models trained on biological replicates. For edgeR calls, the thresholds were a false discovery rate-adjusted p below 0.01 and a log2 fold-change of 1. As an exploratory analysis of dynamics, max-normalized trajectories of the 1000 most abundant clonotypes were examined by PCA with hierarchical clustering. Separately sequenced CD4+ and CD8+ repertoires were used to assign a CD4 or CD8 phenotype to each responding clone. TCRdb reran the public reads through fastp at Q25 and MiXCR, keeping productive beta chains. Each CDR3 protein gets just one entry, which takes the most common genes and DNA from the rows behind it. The authors' filters were not applied to this entry. Counted in this sample were around 180,000 distinct CDR3 sequences; 15% to 20% of them appeared once. Clones ranked in the top ten supply around 1.9% of the sample.

CDR1 and CDR2 are drawn from the germline V gene: SGHRS, YFSETQ. Trimmed from V: 4 bases; trimmed from J: 3 bases; junction bases lacking a gene match: 12. The CDR3, cysteine through phenylalanine, is 16 amino acids long. The read is trimmed to its CDR3 DNA, 48 bases read in frame from base 1. PBMCs were isolated by Ficoll-Paque density gradient centrifugation. The receptor chain draws on TRBV5-1 and TRBJ2-7; 8 bases in between match TRBD1. Sequenced: PBMCs or a T cell subset sorted from them (not recorded which). The receptor's source is an adult woman who had mild COVID-19 (a few samples of this study predate the infection). The sample titles of this study are shuffled in the database, so cell type and time point are left out; the donor was told from shared clones. The CDR3 region: CASSKKPGQVYYEQYF. The nucleotides read TGCGCCAGCAGCAAAAAGCCGGGACAGGTTTACTACGAGCAGTACTTC.